The 6 T cell receptor beta chains below come from one sample, sequenced in a study of type 1 and type 2 diabetes patients. PCR was run on genomic DNA. A primer set of 30 forward and 13 reverse primers amplified the CDR3. Each CDR3 protein gets one entry after TCRdb re-called the multiplex PCR reads with MiXCR. The profile covers fewer than 350,000 distinct CDR3 sequences, with 40% to 50% appearing a single time and approximately 13% taken by the ten largest. The specimen sequenced was peripheral blood mononuclear cells (PBMCs). These receptors all come from a man between 18 and 29 years old with type 2 diabetes.

The chain links TRBV27 to TRBJ2-7; D not certain. CDR1 is MNHEY and CDR2 is SMNVEV in the germline V gene (reference sequence). Trimming stripped 9 bases from V and 9 bases from J, with 9 bases between. This CDR3 spans 9 amino acids. The CDR3 reads CARAHGQYF. The CDR3 DNA reads as TGTGCCAGGGCGCACGGGCAGTACTTC.

The J gene is TRBJ2-5, the V gene TRBV7-9; D call uncertain. This CDR3 region has 14 residues. CDR1 SEHNR and CDR2 FQNEAQ come from the germline V gene (reference sequence). V lost 2 bases and J 2 bases, leaving 9 bases between the germline ends. The CDR3, as DNA: TGTGCCAGCAGCTTATCTCTGGATCAAGAGACCCAGTACTTC. This sequence encodes CASSLSLDQETQYF.

The V call is TRBV6-6, the J call TRBJ1-6; 10 bases align to TRBD1. V shed 6 bases, J shed 7 bases, and the junction held 9 bases outside the gene matches. CDR3 length: 16 residues. Germline V gives CDR1 MNHNY, CDR2 SVGAGI (reference sequence). CDR3 sequence: CASRAGDRGLNSPLHF. The CDR3 bases are TGTGCCAGCAGAGCAGGGGACAGGGGACTAAATTCACCCCTCCACTTT.

In its sample, this clonotype was seen once. This sequence joins TRBV7-3 and TRBJ2-7; possibly TRBD2 for D (5 bases). Germline V gene data show CDR1 as SGHTA and CDR2 as FQGTGA. CDR3 length: 14 amino acids. V gave up 5 bases and J gave up 0 bases, with 11 bases separating them. CDR3 nucleotide sequence: TGTGCCAGCAGCCCATATGGGAGCTCCTACGAGCAGTACTTC. It yields the protein CASSPYGSSYEQYF.

This clonotype occurred a few times. The chain couples TRBV19 to TRBJ2-2; no clear D. The CDR3 runs to 14 residues. Looked up from germline, CDR1 is LNHDA and CDR2 is SQIVND (reference sequence). Trimming took 7 bases from V and 8 from J, leaving 17 bases between them. The CDR3 sequence is CASNGWPRAGELFF. The CDR3 nucleotides read TGTGCCAGTAACGGGTGGCCTCGGGCTGGGGAGCTGTTTTTT.

This clonotype was detected only a few times. The chain employs TRBV2 and TRBJ2-2; D is uncertain. Trimming stripped 3 bases from V and 7 bases from J, with 9 bases between. Per the germline V gene, CDR1 is SNHLY and CDR2 is FYNNEI. The CDR3 loop spans 13 amino acids. The chain's CDR3 is CASSDVGLGELFF. The CDR3 DNA reads as TGTGCCAGCAGTGATGTGGGTCTCGGGGAGCTGTTTTTT. The full variable domain, in which reference TRBV2 and TRBJ2-2 provide the parts outside the CDR3, is EPEVTQTPSHQVTQMGQEVILRCVPISNHLYFYWYRQILGQKVEFLVSFYNNEISEKSEIFDDQFSVERPDGSNFTLKIRSTKLEDSAMYFCASSDVGLGELFFGEGSRLTVL.